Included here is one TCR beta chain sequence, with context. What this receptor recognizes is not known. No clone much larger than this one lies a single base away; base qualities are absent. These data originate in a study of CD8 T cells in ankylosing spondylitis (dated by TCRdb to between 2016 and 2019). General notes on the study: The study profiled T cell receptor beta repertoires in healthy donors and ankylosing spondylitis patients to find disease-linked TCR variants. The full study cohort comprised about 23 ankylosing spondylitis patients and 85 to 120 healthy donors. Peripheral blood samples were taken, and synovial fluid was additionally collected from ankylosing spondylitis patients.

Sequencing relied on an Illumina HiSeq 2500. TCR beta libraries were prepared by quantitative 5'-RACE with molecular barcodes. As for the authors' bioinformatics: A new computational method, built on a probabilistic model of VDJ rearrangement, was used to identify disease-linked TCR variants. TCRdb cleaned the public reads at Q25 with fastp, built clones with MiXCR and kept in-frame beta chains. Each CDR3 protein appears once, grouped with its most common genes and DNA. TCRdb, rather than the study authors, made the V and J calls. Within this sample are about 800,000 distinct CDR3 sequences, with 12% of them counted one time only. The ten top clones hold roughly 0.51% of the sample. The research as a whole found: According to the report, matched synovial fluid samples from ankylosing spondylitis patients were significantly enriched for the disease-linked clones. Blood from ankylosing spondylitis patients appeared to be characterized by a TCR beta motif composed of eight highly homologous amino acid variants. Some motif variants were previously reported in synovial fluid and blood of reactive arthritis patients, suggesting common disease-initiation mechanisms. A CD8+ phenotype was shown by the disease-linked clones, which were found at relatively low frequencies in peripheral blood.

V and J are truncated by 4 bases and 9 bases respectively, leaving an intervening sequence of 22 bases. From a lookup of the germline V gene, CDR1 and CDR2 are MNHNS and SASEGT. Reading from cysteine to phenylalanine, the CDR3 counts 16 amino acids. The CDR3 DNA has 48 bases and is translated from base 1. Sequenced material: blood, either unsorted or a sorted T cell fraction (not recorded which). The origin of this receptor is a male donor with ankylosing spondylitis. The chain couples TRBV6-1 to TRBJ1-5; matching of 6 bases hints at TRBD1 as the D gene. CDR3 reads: CASSGGHLPKGPPQHF. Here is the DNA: TGTGCCAGCAGTGGGGGACACCTGCCCAAAGGGCCGCCCCAGCATTTT.